The entry below gives a single TCR beta chain sequence along with its context. The method was immunoSEQ multiplex PCR; TCRdb's version includes in-frame clones alone and lacks a portion of them. This sample carries 100,000 or so clones, around 92% of them seen once, and the ten largest clones take approximately 2%. V was pared by 5 bases and J by 2 bases, with 6 bases of the junction left unmatched. This CDR3 has 15 residues. Germline V CDR1 and CDR2: SGHAT, FQNNGV. The sample belongs to a study of T cell changes during pregnancy in multiple sclerosis. The J gene is TRBJ1-3, the V gene TRBV11-2, with 7 bases identical to TRBD1. This receptor was taken from a female donor with multiple sclerosis, enrolled in a pregnancy study. Here the sequenced sample was peripheral blood, taken after pregnancy. The CDR3 region has the DNA TGTGCCAGCAGCCATGACAGGGATCCTGGAAACACCATATATTTT. Its translation: CASSHDRDPGNTIYF.